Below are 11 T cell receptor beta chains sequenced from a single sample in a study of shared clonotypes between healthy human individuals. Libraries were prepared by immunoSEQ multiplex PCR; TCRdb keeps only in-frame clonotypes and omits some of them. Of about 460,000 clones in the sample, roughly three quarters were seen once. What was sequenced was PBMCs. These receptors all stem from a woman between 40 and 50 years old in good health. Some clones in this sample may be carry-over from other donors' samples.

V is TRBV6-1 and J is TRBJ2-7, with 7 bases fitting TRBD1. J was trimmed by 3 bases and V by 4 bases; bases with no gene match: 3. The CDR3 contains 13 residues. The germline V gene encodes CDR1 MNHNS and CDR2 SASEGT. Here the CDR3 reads CASSGDSHYEQYF. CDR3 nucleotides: TGTGCCAGCAGTGGGGACAGCCACTACGAGCAGTACTTC.

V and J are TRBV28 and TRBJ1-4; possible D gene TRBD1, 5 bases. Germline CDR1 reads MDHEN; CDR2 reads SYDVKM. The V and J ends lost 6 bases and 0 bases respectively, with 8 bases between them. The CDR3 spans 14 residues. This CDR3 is CASSREPTNEKLFF. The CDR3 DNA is TGTGCCAGCAGCAGGGAACCAACTAATGAAAAACTGTTTTTT.

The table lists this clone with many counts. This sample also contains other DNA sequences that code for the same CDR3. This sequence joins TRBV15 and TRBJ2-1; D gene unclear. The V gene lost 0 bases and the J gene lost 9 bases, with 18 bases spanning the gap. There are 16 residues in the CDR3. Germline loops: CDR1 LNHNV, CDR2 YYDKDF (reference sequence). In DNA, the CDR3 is TGTGCCACCAGCAGAGATCTTGGGCGGTCCCTCGGTGAGCAGTTCTTC. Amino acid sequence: CATSRDLGRSLGEQFF.

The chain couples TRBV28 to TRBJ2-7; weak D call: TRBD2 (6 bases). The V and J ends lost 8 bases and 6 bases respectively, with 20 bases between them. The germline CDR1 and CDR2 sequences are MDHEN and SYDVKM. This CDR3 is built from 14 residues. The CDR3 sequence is CASSLAREIREQYF. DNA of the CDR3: TGTGCCAGCTCTTTGGCTCGGGAGATTCGCGAGCAGTACTTC.

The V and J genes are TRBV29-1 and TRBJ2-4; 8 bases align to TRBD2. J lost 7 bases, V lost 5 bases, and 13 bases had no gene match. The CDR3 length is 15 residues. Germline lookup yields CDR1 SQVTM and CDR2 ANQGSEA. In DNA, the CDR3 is TGCAGCGTTTCGGGACTAGAAGTCAGTGGGAACATTCAGTACTTC. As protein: CSVSGLEVSGNIQYF.

The CDR3 sequence is CASSPQLGETQYF. DNA for the CDR3: TGCGCCAGCAGCCCTCAGTTGGGGGAGACCCAGTACTTC. The chain employs TRBV4-3 and TRBJ2-7; no clear D. The DNA matches TRBJ2-5 better at its end, which makes the J call doubtful. From germline, CDR1 is LGHNA and CDR2 YSLEER. The CDR3 is made up of 13 amino acids.

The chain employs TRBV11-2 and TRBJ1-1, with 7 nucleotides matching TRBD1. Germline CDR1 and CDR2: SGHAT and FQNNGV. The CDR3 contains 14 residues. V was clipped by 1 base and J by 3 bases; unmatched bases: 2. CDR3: CASSLVDRYTEAFF. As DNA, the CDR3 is TGTGCCAGCAGCTTAGTGGACAGGTACACTGAAGCTTTCTTT.

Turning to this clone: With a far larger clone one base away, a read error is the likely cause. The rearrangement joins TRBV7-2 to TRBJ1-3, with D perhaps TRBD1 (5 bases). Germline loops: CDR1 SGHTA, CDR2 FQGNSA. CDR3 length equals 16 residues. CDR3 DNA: TGTGCCAGCAGCCCCCGGGGGGGAAACTCTGGAAACACCATACATTTT. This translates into CASSPRGGNSGNTIHF.

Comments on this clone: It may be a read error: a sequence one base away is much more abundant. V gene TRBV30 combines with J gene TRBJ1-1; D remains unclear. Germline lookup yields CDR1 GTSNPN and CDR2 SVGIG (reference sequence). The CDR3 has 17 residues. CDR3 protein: CAWNASLTSTLGTEAFF. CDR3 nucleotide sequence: TGTGCCTGGAACGCCAGTCTTACCTCAACCTTGGGCACTGAAGCCTTCTTT. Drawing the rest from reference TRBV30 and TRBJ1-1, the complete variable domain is SQTIHQWPATLVQPVGSPLSLECTVEGTSNPNLYWYRQAAGRGLQLLFYSVGIGQISSEVPQNLSASRPQDRQFILSSKKLLLSDSGFYLCAWNASLTSTLGTEAFFGQGTRLTVV.

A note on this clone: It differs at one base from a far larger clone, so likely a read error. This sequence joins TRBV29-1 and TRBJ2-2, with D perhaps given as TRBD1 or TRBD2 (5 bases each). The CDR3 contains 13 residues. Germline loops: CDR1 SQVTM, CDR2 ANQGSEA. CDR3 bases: TGCAGCGTTGACAGGGCTGGGACCGAGGAGCTGTTTTTT. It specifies CSVDRAGTEELFF.

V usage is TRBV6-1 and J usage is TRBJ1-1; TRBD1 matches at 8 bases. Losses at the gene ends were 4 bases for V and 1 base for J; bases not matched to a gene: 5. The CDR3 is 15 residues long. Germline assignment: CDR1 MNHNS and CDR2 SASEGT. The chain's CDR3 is CASSGPGQGNTEAFF. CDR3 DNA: TGTGCCAGCAGTGGCCCCGGACAGGGGAACACTGAAGCTTTCTTT.